This T cell receptor (beta chain) is drawn from a study of cytomegalovirus exposure and HLA in healthy donors. Study as a whole: Unique TCRs from HLA-typed donors, 85 million to 100 million of them, were held in an early data release. Whole-study findings and limits: Analyses of presence/absence relied on an assumption of roughly uniform sequencing depth across donors.

PCR involved 60 Vbeta and 13 Jbeta primers. Sequenced by immunoSEQ multiplex PCR; TCRdb stores in-frame clones only, minus some. The table has under 200,000 clones, 68% seen once. Remarks on this clone: What it binds is not known.

The donors were healthy bone marrow donors. While unrecorded immune exposures were likely, the donors were nominally healthy when sampled. The sample consisted of PBMCs. This TCR came from a man aged 45-65 years in good health and CMV-seronegative.

CDR3 DNA sequence: TGTGCCAGCAGTGTACAGGGGGCTTACTATGGCTACACCTTC. It specifies CASSVQGAYYGYTF. The V call is TRBV27, the J call TRBJ1-2, with TRBD1 matching 9 bases. V shed 5 bases and J 3 bases; nucleotides not matched to a gene: 4. The germline CDR1 and CDR2 sequences are MNHEY and SMNVEV (reference sequence). This CDR3 spans 14 amino acids.